This record covers a single T cell receptor (beta chain). Per germline, CDR1 MNHEY and CDR2 SMNVEV (reference sequence). The CDR3 loop spans 13 amino acids. V lost 0 bases and J lost 6, with 9 bases in between. The sample originates from a study of technical replicates of blood from a handful of donors. Repertoires were generated with immunoSEQ multiplex PCR, while TCRdb's copy carries only in-frame clones and drops some. The table has under 85,000 clones, almost 98% seen once; the top ten hold approximately 0.18%. This clonotype originated in a human donor in good health. The chain joins TRBV27 to TRBJ2-7, with unresolved D. Sequenced input: T cells isolated from PBMCs. The CDR3 nucleotides read TGTGCCAGCAGTTTATCGTCCTCTCTCGAGCAGTACTTC. Its translation is CASSLSSSLEQYF.